One sample yielded the 23 T cell receptor beta chains listed below, sequenced in a study of cytomegalovirus exposure and HLA in healthy donors. With 60 Vbeta and 13 Jbeta primers, the PCR was carried out. The data were produced by immunoSEQ multiplex PCR, yet TCRdb's version contains in-frame clones alone and is incomplete. The sample contains some 98,000 clones, roughly 80% of which appear only once. The sequenced sample was PBMCs. The receptors come from a female donor in good health and CMV-seronegative.

This clone was observed a few times. The limits of the CDR3 on the DNA are not certain, so only TCRdb's listed CDR3 is given. This rearrangement joins TRBV5-5 to TRBJ2-3; the DNA was not compared with TRBD2, the D call given in the table. The germline V gene has CDR1 SGHKS and CDR2 YYEKEE (reference sequence). The CDR3 sequence runs 16 residues, both termini included. CDR3 in amino acids: CASSFLWGGSTDTQYF.

CDR3 sequence (DNA): TGTGCCACCGGGAGACAGGGGAACACTGAAGCTTTCTTT. Protein product: CATGRQGNTEAFF. The chain recombines TRBV6-6 with TRBJ1-1; TRBD1 matches at 7 bases. The V segment lost 10 bases and the J segment 1 base; nucleotides outside the gene matches: 6. Per germline, CDR1 MNHNY and CDR2 SVGAGI (reference sequence). The CDR3 is 13 residues long.

The chain links TRBV19 to TRBJ2-4; 9 nucleotides match TRBD2. Germline V gives CDR1 LNHDA, CDR2 SQIVND (reference sequence). The CDR3 extends over 15 amino acids. The V and J ends lost 6 bases and 1 base, in that order; junction bases with no gene match: 4. CDR3 coding DNA: TGTGCCAGTAGCGTGGCGGGGGGGGCCAAAAACATTCAGTACTTC. Protein: CASSVAGGAKNIQYF.

The chain carries TRBV6-6 and TRBJ2-3, with D possibly matching TRBD2 (6 bases). Trimming took 2 bases from V and 2 from J, leaving 8 bases between them. Germline CDR1 reads MNHNY; CDR2 reads SVGAGI (reference sequence). The CDR3 covers 14 residues. The CDR3 sequence is CASSYRGFTDTQYF. In DNA form, the CDR3 reads TGTGCCAGCAGTTACCGGGGGTTCACAGATACGCAGTATTTT.

V is TRBV28 and J is TRBJ2-3, with 8 bases identical to TRBD2. Germline CDR1 reads MDHEN; CDR2 reads SYDVKM. Losses at the gene ends were 8 bases for V and 0 bases for J; bases not matched to a gene: 7. The CDR3 runs to 15 residues. CDR3 loop: CASQRGGASTDTQYF. CDR3 DNA: TGTGCCAGCCAACGGGGGGGCGCTAGCACAGATACGCAGTATTTT.

This clone was detected only once. V gene TRBV4-2 combines with J gene TRBJ1-2; D gene unclear. Germline V gene data show CDR1 as LGHNA and CDR2 as YNFKEQ. V was cut by 5 bases and J by 8 bases, with 18 bases left in between. The CDR3 consists of 14 residues. Here the CDR3 DNA reads TGTGCCAGCAGCGCCCGGACTGCTGAGGAAGGCTACACCTTC. Translating it yields CASSARTAEEGYTF.

V is TRBV6-6 and J is TRBJ1-1, with D possibly matching TRBD1 (6 bases). Germline V gene sequence: CDR1 MNHNY, CDR2 SVGAGI (reference sequence). V lost 3 bases and J lost 1, with 9 bases in between. CDR3 length: 14 residues. CDR3 coding DNA: TGTGCCAGCAGTTATCAGGGGCCGAACACTGAAGCTTTCTTT. Amino acids: CASSYQGPNTEAFF.

V gene TRBV9 combines with J gene TRBJ2-1; 8 positions match TRBD1. CDR3 length: 16 residues. Germline V gene data show CDR1 as SGDLS and CDR2 as YYNGEE. V shed 0 bases and J 7 bases; nucleotides not matched to a gene: 9. CDR3 sequence: CASSVAGQGVLNEQFF. In nucleotides, the CDR3 is TGTGCCAGCAGCGTAGCTGGACAGGGCGTCCTTAATGAGCAGTTCTTC.

This clone was counted a single time. An end of the junction does not agree with germline; a read error may underlie this. This rearrangement joins TRBV7-9 to TRBJ1-4; 10 positions agree with TRBD1. Germline CDR1 is SEHNR and CDR2 is FQNEAQ (reference sequence). There are 14 residues in the CDR3. This chain's CDR3 is CSSSPDRGREKLFF. The CDR3 DNA is TGTTCCAGCAGCCCCGACAGGGGGCGTGAAAAACTGTTTTTT.

The chain links TRBV5-6 to TRBJ1-2, with D possibly matching TRBD1 (6 bases). This CDR3 is 14 amino acids long. V gave up 2 bases and J gave up 6 bases, with 14 bases separating them. CDR1 SGHDT and CDR2 YYEEEE come from the germline V gene. CDR3 residues: CASSFPTGSDGYTF. CDR3 in DNA: TGTGCCAGCAGCTTCCCCACAGGGTCGGATGGCTACACCTTC.

The chain combines TRBV4-2 with TRBJ1-2; no reliable D call. The CDR3 sequence is 12 residues long. With 1 base removed from V and 5 bases from J, the gap between germline ends came to 5 bases. In germline, CDR1 is LGHNA, CDR2 YNFKEQ. The CDR3 region has the DNA TGTGCCAGCAGCCAAGGGGCATATGGCTACACCTTC. This translates into CASSQGAYGYTF.

This CDR3 reads CASSQTGGRAGELFF. As DNA, the CDR3 is TGCGCCAGCAGCCAGACAGGGGGGCGTGCCGGGGAGCTGTTTTTT. The rearrangement uses TRBV5-1 and TRBJ2-2; 9 bases align to TRBD1. V trimming: 4 bases; J trimming: 6 bases; junction bases outside the gene matches: 7. The germline V gene encodes CDR1 SGHRS and CDR2 YFSETQ. The CDR3 totals 15 residues. Based on the CDR3 plus reference TRBV5-1 and TRBJ2-2, the full variable domain is KAGVTQTPRYLIKTRGQQVTLSCSPISGHRSVSWYQQTPGQGLQFLFEYFSETQRNKGNFPGRFSGRQFSNSRSEMNVSTLELGDSALYLCASSQTGGRAGELFFGEGSRLTVL.

The sample holds one count of this clone. V and J are TRBV5-1 and TRBJ1-4; TRBD1 matches at 8 bases. From germline, CDR1 is SGHRS and CDR2 YFSETQ. V was pared by 4 bases and J by 6 bases, with 17 bases of the junction left unmatched. The CDR3 contains 18 residues. The DNA for the CDR3 is TGCGCCAGCAGCCCCGACGGGATTCCAGGGGGCAGCGATGAAAAACTGTTTTTT. It specifies CASSPDGIPGGSDEKLFF.

The chain joins TRBV28 to TRBJ2-1; D is possibly TRBD1 (6 bases). Germline-derived CDR1 and CDR2 are MDHEN and SYDVKM. The V and J ends lost 5 bases and 6 bases respectively, with 11 bases between them. The CDR3 has 13 residues. CDR3 nucleotide sequence: TGTGCCAGCAGTCAGGGGTTAAGCAATGAGCAGTTCTTC. As protein: CASSQGLSNEQFF.

The rearrangement joins TRBV7-6 to TRBJ2-6; 7 bases align to TRBD1. V was clipped by 1 base and J by 0 bases; unmatched bases: 6. Germline CDR1 SGHVS, CDR2 FNYEAQ. CDR3 length: 18 residues. The CDR3 bases are TGTGCCAGCAGCTTAGATCACAGGGGTAGCTCTGGGGCCAACGTCCTGACTTTC. This gives the protein CASSLDHRGSSGANVLTF.

This chain links TRBV5-8 with TRBJ2-1; TRBD2 matches 9 bases. This CDR3 comprises 18 residues. V was clipped by 3 bases and J by 2 bases; unmatched bases: 12. Germline CDR1 SGHTS, CDR2 YDEGEE. Written as DNA, the CDR3 is TGTGCCAGCAGCTCCTTGCTAAGCGGCGGGAGGGCCTACAATGAGCAGTTCTTC. This codes for CASSSLLSGGRAYNEQFF. Complete variable domain (other parts from reference TRBV5-8 and TRBJ2-1): EAGVTQSPTHLIKTRGQQATLRCSPISGHTSVYWYQQALGLGLQFLLWYDEGEERNRGNFPPRFSGRQFPNYSSELNVNALELEDSALYLCASSSLLSGGRAYNEQFFGPGTRLTVL.

For the CDR3, the DNA is TGTGCCATCAGGGTGGATCGGGGAAATGAGCAGTTCTTC. Its translation: CAIRVDRGNEQFF. V and J are TRBV10-3 and TRBJ2-1; possible D gene TRBD2, 5 bases. The V gene lost 6 bases and the J gene lost 7 bases, with 13 bases spanning the gap. CDR3 length: 13 amino acids. The germline V gene has CDR1 ENHRY and CDR2 SYGVKD.

CDR3 region: CASSLGRTGVGEQYF. DNA of the CDR3: TGTGCCAGCAGCTTAGGAAGGACAGGGGTGGGAGAGCAGTACTTC. The chain has TRBV7-2 and TRBJ2-7; 9 nucleotides align to TRBD1. The CDR3 consists of 15 residues. The J segment lost 7 bases and the V segment lost 1 base, leaving 8 bases of the junction unmatched. Per germline, CDR1 SGHTA and CDR2 FQGNSA.

The genes are TRBV9 and TRBJ2-2, with 9 nucleotides matching TRBD2. CDR1 is SGDLS and CDR2 is YYNGEE in the germline V gene. Trimming at V came to 1 base and at J to 0 bases, leaving 4 bases not matched to a gene. The CDR3 contains 17 residues. The CDR3: CASSVPSGTPNTGELFF. The CDR3 bases are TGTGCCAGCAGCGTACCTAGCGGGACTCCGAACACCGGGGAGCTGTTTTTT.

This clone was counted between two and nine times. DNA for the CDR3: TGTGCCAGTAGTATTGGTACTGACAGTGAAGCTTTCTTT. Its protein is CASSIGTDSEAFF. This chain joins TRBV19 and TRBJ1-1; D might be TRBD1 (5 bases). Trimming left V 3 bases short and J 7 bases short, with 12 bases between. There are 13 residues in the CDR3. Per germline, CDR1 LNHDA and CDR2 SQIVND (reference sequence).

The chain uses TRBV7-6 and TRBJ2-3; D unclear. Trimming removed 1 base from V and 2 bases from J, with 10 bases in between. The CDR3 is made up of 15 amino acids. Per germline, CDR1 SGHVS and CDR2 FNYEAQ. The CDR3 DNA reads TGTGCCAGCAGCTTAGGGGCAGTCGACACAGATACGCAGTATTTT. Translated, it gives CASSLGAVDTDTQYF.

This clone was detected only a few times. V and J are TRBV4-1 and TRBJ1-1, with D hard to call. Germline V gives CDR1 MGHRA, CDR2 YSYEKL. The CDR3 loop spans 14 amino acids. V was clipped by 11 bases and J by 0 bases, with 16 bases between them. The DNA for the CDR3 is TGCGCCGCTCCCCCCACAGAAATGAACACTGAAGCTTTCTTT. Protein: CAAPPTEMNTEAFF.

V is TRBV7-3 and J is TRBJ2-1; 11 bases are shared with TRBD1. The CDR3 is 16 residues long. V lost 5 bases, J lost 6 bases, and 9 bases stayed unmatched. Germline-derived CDR1 and CDR2 are SGHTA and FQGTGA. The CDR3 DNA reads as TGTGCCAGCAGCCCCCCCGGACAGGGGGCGCGCAATGAGCAGTTCTTC. This sequence encodes CASSPPGQGARNEQFF.